What follows are 12 T cell receptor beta chains derived from one specimen sequenced in a study of OX40 agonist ivuxolimab in advanced cancers. Measured with immunoSEQ multiplex PCR; TCRdb has only the in-frame clones, and not every one. This table has about 51,000 clones, about nine tenths appearing once. The input for sequencing was CD4+ or CD8+ T cells sorted from blood, taken in a trial of the OX40 agonist ivuxolimab. These receptors all stem from an adult with an advanced solid tumor such as melanoma, head and neck, liver or kidney cancer.

The CDR3 nucleotides are TGTGCCAGCAGTGAAGGGCAGAGCTATCAGCCCCAGCATTTT. Protein sequence: CASSEGQSYQPQHF. The chain combines TRBV6-1 with TRBJ1-5; D is unclear. The CDR3 is 14 amino acids. Looked up from germline, CDR1 is MNHNS and CDR2 is SASEGT. The V and J ends lost 1 base and 5 bases respectively, with 9 bases between them.

The chain carries TRBV10-3 and TRBJ2-5; 10 nucleotides agree with TRBD1. The J call is in doubt because the DNA end fits TRBJ2-7 better. Germline V gene sequence: CDR1 ENHRY, CDR2 SYGVKD. The CDR3 totals 12 residues. The CDR3 sequence: CAIGGQGNEQYF. The CDR3 DNA reads as TGTGCCATTGGGGGACAGGGGAACGAGCAGTACTTC.

This chain connects TRBV9 to TRBJ1-2; no definite D call. V lost 0 bases and J lost 1, with 4 bases in between. The CDR3 runs 13 residues. CDR1 is SGDLS, CDR2 YYNGEE, per germline. CDR3 region: CASSVVLNYGYTF. CDR3 coding DNA: TGTGCCAGCAGCGTAGTTCTTAACTATGGCTACACCTTC.

The chain employs TRBV29-1 and TRBJ2-3; D remains unclear. Per germline, CDR1 SQVTM and CDR2 ANQGSEA. V lost 1 base, J lost 1 base, and 9 bases lay in between. This CDR3 is 14 amino acids long. The CDR3 nucleotides are TGCAGCGTTGAAGGGTTTGTTCGCACAGATACGCAGTATTTT. Its translation is CSVEGFVRTDTQYF.

The chain joins TRBV28 to TRBJ1-4, with D maybe TRBD1 (5 bases). This CDR3 is built from 14 residues. The V end lost 5 bases, the J end lost 5 bases, and 12 bases lay between the germline ends. The germline V gene encodes CDR1 MDHEN and CDR2 SYDVKM. The CDR3 nucleotides are TGTGCCAGCAGTCGGACAAGTAACAATGAAAAACTGTTTTTT. Protein sequence: CASSRTSNNEKLFF.

This clone was counted between two and nine times. The V and J genes are TRBV28 and TRBJ1-4, with D possibly TRBD1 on 5 matching bases. The CDR3 extends over 16 amino acids. CDR1 is MDHEN and CDR2 is SYDVKM in the germline V gene. With 2 bases removed from V and 2 bases from J, the gap between germline ends came to 12 bases. CDR3 DNA sequence: TGTGCCAGCAGTTTACAGGGATTTGAGACTAATGAAAAACTGTTTTTT. Translation gives CASSLQGFETNEKLFF. Full variable domain (remainder filled in from reference TRBV28 and TRBJ1-4): DVKVTQSSRYLVKRTGEKVFLECVQDMDHENMFWYRQDPGLGLRLIYFSYDVKMKEKGDIPEGYSVSREKKERFSLILESASTNQTSMYLCASSLQGFETNEKLFFGSGTQLSVL.

The chain uses TRBV19 and TRBJ2-1; D remains ambiguous. Trimming left V 4 bases short and J 1 base short, with 14 bases between. Looked up from germline, CDR1 is LNHDA and CDR2 is SQIVND (reference sequence). This CDR3 is 16 amino acids long. CDR3 residues: CASSKIFGLSYNEQFF. The CDR3 nucleotides read TGTGCCAGTAGTAAAATTTTCGGTTTGTCCTACAATGAGCAGTTCTTC. Full variable domain (outside the CDR3, taken from reference TRBV19 and TRBJ2-1): DGGITQSPKYLFRKEGQNVTLSCEQNLNHDAMYWYRQDPGQGLRLIYYSQIVNDFQKGDIAEGYSVSREKKESFPLTVTSAQKNPTAFYLCASSKIFGLSYNEQFFGPGTRLTVL.

V and J are TRBV9 and TRBJ2-1; 12 bases line up with TRBD2. The CDR3 contains 16 residues. The V segment lost 4 bases and the J segment 8 bases; nucleotides outside the gene matches: 10. Germline V gene lookup returns CDR1 SGDLS and CDR2 YYNGEE. DNA for the CDR3: TGTGCCAGCAGCCCCCGGACTAGCGGGACGTCGGATGAGCAGTTCTTC. This encodes CASSPRTSGTSDEQFF.

The rearrangement links TRBV11-1 to TRBJ2-5; TRBD1 matches 8 bases. The J segment lost 5 bases and the V segment lost 4 bases, leaving 9 bases of the junction unmatched. The CDR3 sequence is 15 residues long. Germline CDR1 reads SGHAT; CDR2 reads FQDESV (reference sequence). In DNA form, the CDR3 reads TGTGCCAGCAGCTCGGACAGGGCTTCCGGGGAGACCCAGTACTTC. It is translated as CASSSDRASGETQYF.

The rearrangement joins TRBV7-2 to TRBJ2-7, with TRBD2 matching over 13 bases. The CDR3 length is 15 residues. With 4 bases clipped from V and 3 bases from J, the junction kept 3 bases outside the gene matches. Germline V gives CDR1 SGHTA, CDR2 FQGNSA. CDR3 DNA sequence: TGTGCCAGCAGCTCAAGGACTAGCGGGAGCTACGAGCAGTACTTC. Its translation is CASSSRTSGSYEQYF. The variable domain in full, completed from reference TRBV7-2 and TRBJ2-7, reads GAGVSQSPSNKVTEKGKDVELRCDPISGHTALYWYRQSLGQGLEFLIYFQGNSAPDKSGLPSDRFSAERTGGSVSTLTIQRTQQEDSAVYLCASSSRTSGSYEQYFGPGTRLTVT.

The chain links TRBV28 to TRBJ1-2, with D maybe TRBD1 (5 bases). Germline lookup yields CDR1 MDHEN and CDR2 SYDVKM. This CDR3 spans 14 amino acids. The ends were cut back, 8 bases at V and 3 bases at J, with 16 bases in the middle. CDR3 bases: TGTGCCAGCTCTATCTGGGGGGGAGACTATGGCTACACCTTC. Translated, it gives CASSIWGGDYGYTF.

In DNA form, the CDR3 reads TGTGCCAGGCCAGGTTGGCCCACACTAGCGGGTAAACCCTACGAGCAGTACTTC. Translated: CARPGWPTLAGKPYEQYF. The chain has TRBV28 and TRBJ2-7, with 9 bases fitting TRBD2. CDR1 and CDR2 from the germline V gene are MDHEN and SYDVKM. Unmatched junction bases numbered 20, after V lost 9 bases and J lost 2 bases. This CDR3 is 18 amino acids long. Drawing the rest from reference TRBV28 and TRBJ2-7, the complete variable domain is DVKVTQSSRYLVKRTGEKVFLECVQDMDHENMFWYRQDPGLGLRLIYFSYDVKMKEKGDIPEGYSVSREKKERFSLILESASTNQTSMYLCARPGWPTLAGKPYEQYFGPGTRLTVT.